The source of this TCR beta chain is a study of blood T cell repertoires in COVID-19. The data were produced by immunoSEQ multiplex PCR, yet TCRdb's version contains in-frame clones alone and is incomplete. The repertoire holds approximately 230,000 clones, with approximately 82% as singletons. This clone is a singleton in its sample. Germline-derived CDR1 and CDR2 are GTSNPN and SVGIG (reference sequence). Losses at the gene ends were 1 base for V and 4 bases for J; bases not matched to a gene: 2. The CDR3 totals 13 residues. Clinical history as reported by participants underpinned cohort assignment. Two negative PCRs, clearance, or symptom resolution were required of recovered Cohort 3 donors.

This clonotype was obtained from a middle-aged man who had recovered from COVID-19. This chain joins TRBV30 and TRBJ1-2, with 8 positions matching TRBD1. The sample was PBMCs or T cells enriched from blood (not recorded which). The CDR3 region is CAWSGTGLYGYTF. The CDR3 DNA follows: TGTGCCTGGAGTGGGACAGGGCTCTATGGCTACACCTTC.